A single sample is the source of the 26 T cell receptor beta chains below, sequenced in a study of blood T cell repertoires in COVID-19. Libraries were prepared by immunoSEQ multiplex PCR; TCRdb keeps only in-frame clonotypes and omits some of them. Among approximately 140,000 clones listed, 88% were seen once. Sequenced: peripheral blood. The origin of the receptors is a human donor in a cohort sampled during active COVID-19.

The chain links TRBV10-3 to TRBJ2-3; possibly TRBD2 for D (6 bases). This CDR3 has 12 amino acids. The V gene lost 6 bases and the J gene lost 5 bases, with 9 bases spanning the gap. Germline V gives CDR1 ENHRY, CDR2 SYGVKD. This CDR3 reads CAISSGVDTQYF. In DNA form, the CDR3 reads TGTGCCATCAGCTCGGGGGTAGATACGCAGTATTTT.

This chain uses TRBV11-2 with TRBJ1-4; D is unresolved. The CDR3 sequence is 17 residues long. Germline V gene sequence: CDR1 SGHAT, CDR2 FQNNGV. V was clipped by 1 base and J by 0 bases, with 12 bases between them. The CDR3: CASSLVWANATNEKLFF. In nucleotides, the CDR3 is TGTGCCAGCAGCTTAGTCTGGGCGAATGCAACTAATGAAAAACTGTTTTTT.

The genes are TRBV5-4 and TRBJ2-2; 10 bases agree with TRBD1. This CDR3 is built from 16 residues. Germline assignment: CDR1 SGHNT and CDR2 YYREEE (reference sequence). Trimming removed 0 bases from V and 5 bases from J; junction bases left unmatched: 4. This chain's CDR3 is CASSLAGTGATGELFF. In DNA, the CDR3 is TGTGCCAGCAGCTTGGCCGGGACAGGGGCAACCGGGGAGCTGTTTTTT.

The V call is TRBV2, the J call TRBJ2-3, with 10 bases that match TRBD1. Trimming at V came to 6 bases and at J to 5 bases, leaving 8 bases not matched to a gene. Germline CDR1 SNHLY, CDR2 FYNNEI. The CDR3 totals 15 residues. The CDR3: CASSTGQGTGDTQYF. The CDR3 DNA reads TGTGCCAGCAGCACGGGACAGGGGACGGGAGATACGCAGTATTTT.

This chain uses TRBV15 with TRBJ2-2; 10 bases agree with TRBD1. Losses at the gene ends were 3 bases for V and 2 bases for J; bases not matched to a gene: 12. Germline V gene lookup returns CDR1 LNHNV and CDR2 YYDKDF (reference sequence). The CDR3 totals 19 residues. In nucleotides, the CDR3 is TGTGCCACCAGCAGCCCCCTAGGGACAGGGGCAGAAAACACCGGGGAGCTGTTTTTT. Its translation: CATSSPLGTGAENTGELFF.

The rearrangement uses TRBV6-1 and TRBJ2-1; D might be TRBD2 (5 bases). The CDR3 totals 12 residues. Germline CDR1 is MNHNS and CDR2 is SASEGT. Trimming removed 3 bases at V and 15 bases at J, with 15 bases between. The CDR3 region has the DNA TGTGCCAGCAGTGAGTTACCCCCCCGGGGGTTCTTC. Its protein product is CASSELPPRGFF.

The CDR3 DNA follows: TGTGCCAGCAGTTCCACTAGCGGGGGGCCAGATACGCAGTATTTT. Protein sequence: CASSSTSGGPDTQYF. V is TRBV6-5 and J is TRBJ2-3, with TRBD2 identical over 12 bases. Germline-derived CDR1 and CDR2 are MNHEY and SVGAGI. J was trimmed by 4 bases and V by 4 bases; bases with no gene match: 3. CDR3 length: 15 residues.

The chain recombines TRBV2 with TRBJ2-7; 8 bases line up with TRBD1. Germline-derived CDR1 and CDR2 are SNHLY and FYNNEI. V shed 6 bases and J 4 bases; nucleotides not matched to a gene: 8. The CDR3 contains 14 residues. DNA of the CDR3: TGTGCCAGCAGCCCCGGGACAGGAGGTTACGAGCAGTACTTC. Translated: CASSPGTGGYEQYF.

This clone was detected a few times. The chain uses TRBV25-1 and TRBJ2-2; tentative D call: TRBD1 (6 bases). The CDR3 is made up of 15 amino acids. Trimming took off 10 bases at V and 7 bases at J, with 22 bases between the two ends. Per the germline V gene, CDR1 is MGHDK and CDR2 is SYGVNS. The CDR3 bases are TGTGCCACCGGACCGAGGGGGTTTTCGGGCGGGGAGCTGTTTTTT. It is translated as CATGPRGFSGGELFF.

The chain is built from TRBV7-9 and TRBJ1-4; TRBD1 aligns across 8 bases. CDR1 is SEHNR and CDR2 is FQNEAQ in the germline V gene (reference sequence). The CDR3 covers 15 residues. The ends lost 1 base at V and 4 bases at J; junction bases unmatched: 2. Here the CDR3 DNA reads TGTGCCAGCAGCTTAGGACAGGGGAATAATGAAAAACTGTTTTTT. Its protein is CASSLGQGNNEKLFF.

The chain carries TRBV6-5 and TRBJ2-2, with D perhaps matching TRBD2 (7 bases). The CDR3 is made up of 15 amino acids. V gave up 2 bases and J gave up 5 bases, with 12 bases separating them. Germline CDR1 and CDR2: MNHEY and SVGAGI. The CDR3 sequence: CASSYGGASTGELFF. In nucleotides, the CDR3 is TGTGCCAGCAGTTACGGGGGGGCCTCAACCGGGGAGCTGTTTTTT.

This clone is medium-sized (0.01 to 0.1%) within its sample. The chain employs TRBV12-3 or TRBV12-4 and TRBJ2-1; no firm D call. V was clipped by 8 bases and J by 8 bases, with 13 bases between them. The CDR3 spans 12 residues. CDR3 coding DNA: TGTGCCAGCCGCTTCGGTTACGATGAGCAGTTCTTC. It specifies CASRFGYDEQFF.

CDR3 DNA: TGTGCCAGCAGCTTAGGGCGGGGACTACCAAGGGAGACCCAGTACTTC. Translation: CASSLGRGLPRETQYF. The rearrangement uses TRBV11-2 and TRBJ2-5, with 7 bases that match TRBD2. The CDR3 sequence is 16 residues long. The trim removed 1 base at V and 5 bases at J, leaving 10 bases unmatched. Germline V lookup: CDR1 SGHAT, CDR2 FQNNGV. The full variable domain, with the rest looked up from reference TRBV11-2 and TRBJ2-5, is EAGVAQSPRYKIIEKRQSVAFWCNPISGHATLYWYQQILGQGPKLLIQFQNNGVVDDSQLPKDRFSAERLKGVDSTLKIQPAKLEDSAVYLCASSLGRGLPRETQYFGPGTRLLVL.

This clone appeared once. This chain joins TRBV3-1 (or the pseudogene TRBV3-2) and TRBJ2-7, with 9 bases aligning to TRBD1. Trimming at V came to 6 bases and at J to 5 bases, leaving 5 bases not matched to a gene. This CDR3 has 13 amino acids. CDR1 and CDR2 (germline): LGHDT, YNNKEL (reference sequence). CDR3 loop: CASRQDRGDEQYF. The CDR3 nucleotides are TGTGCCAGCAGACAGGACAGGGGTGACGAGCAGTACTTC.

In regard to this clone: The sample has other DNA sequences that encode this CDR3 too. The J gene is TRBJ1-1, the V gene TRBV10-3; D gene unclear. Trimming stripped 4 bases from V and 0 bases from J, with 9 bases between. The CDR3 has 14 residues. From germline, CDR1 is ENHRY and CDR2 SYGVKD. The DNA for the CDR3 is TGTGCCATCAGTGTTACGGGATTGAACACTGAAGCTTTCTTT. Translation: CAISVTGLNTEAFF.

The chain carries TRBV18 and TRBJ2-7, with TRBD1 identical over 7 bases. The junction had 9 bases not matched to a gene; V was cut back by 1 base and J by 6 bases. The CDR3 loop spans 15 amino acids. Germline values: CDR1 KGHSH, CDR2 LQKENI. The CDR3 DNA reads TGTGCCAGCTCACCACGACAGGGTCGGGCGAGCGAGCAGTACTTC. As protein: CASSPRQGRASEQYF.

The V and J genes are TRBV13 and TRBJ2-7; maybe TRBD2 (7 bases). Looked up from germline, CDR1 is PRHDT and CDR2 is FYEKMQ (reference sequence). Trimming removed 2 bases at V and 5 bases at J, with 16 bases between. The CDR3 length is 15 residues. CDR3 in DNA: TGTGCCAGCAGCTTAACCCCGGGGGGCATGGACGAGCAGTACTTC. It yields the protein CASSLTPGGMDEQYF.

CDR3 region: CASSVRENYGYTF. The CDR3 region has the DNA TGTGCCAGCAGTGTCAGGGAAAACTATGGCTACACCTTC. The chain joins TRBV2 to TRBJ1-2; D perhaps matches TRBD1 (5 bases). Germline V lookup: CDR1 SNHLY, CDR2 FYNNEI. This CDR3 is built from 13 residues. V gave up 4 bases and J gave up 2 bases, with 8 bases separating them.

This sequence joins TRBV5-5 and TRBJ1-2, with a weak D call TRBD1 (6 bases). Germline lookup yields CDR1 SGHKS and CDR2 YYEKEE (reference sequence). This CDR3 contains 13 residues. Trimming stripped 2 bases from V and 8 bases from J, with 13 bases between. CDR3 residues: CASSFPQGGGYTF. The DNA of the CDR3 is TGTGCCAGCAGCTTCCCACAGGGAGGGGGCTACACCTTC. Full variable domain (missing parts from reference TRBV5-5 and TRBJ1-2): DAGVTQSPTHLIKTRGQQVTLRCSPISGHKSVSWYQQVLGQGPQFIFQYYEKEERGRGNFPDRFSARQFPNYSSELNVNALLLGDSALYLCASSFPQGGGYTFGSGTRLTVV.

The CDR3 protein is CASSQDSILGTVTEAFF. In nucleotides, the CDR3 is TGCGCCAGCAGCCAAGATTCCATCCTCGGGACTGTCACTGAAGCTTTCTTT. The chain recombines TRBV4-3 with TRBJ1-1; D might be TRBD1 (5 bases). The length of the CDR3 is 17 residues. Germline V gene lookup returns CDR1 LGHNA and CDR2 YSLEER. V was pared by 0 bases and J by 4 bases, with 18 bases between.

The genes are TRBV2 and TRBJ2-3; TRBD1 might be the D (5 bases). The CDR3 runs 11 residues. The V end was cut by 3 bases, the J end by 11 bases, with 9 bases between. CDR1 and CDR2 from the germline V gene are SNHLY and FYNNEI. CDR3 loop: CASSDQGRQYF. The DNA for the CDR3 is TGTGCCAGCAGTGATCAGGGAAGGCAGTATTTT. The complete variable domain, with remaining parts taken from reference TRBV2 and TRBJ2-3, reads EPEVTQTPSHQVTQMGQEVILRCVPISNHLYFYWYRQILGQKVEFLVSFYNNEISEKSEIFDDQFSVERPDGSNFTLKIRSTKLEDSAMYFCASSDQGRQYFGPGTRLTVL.

V is TRBV6-5 and J is TRBJ1-5; no firm D call. Per the germline V gene, CDR1 is MNHEY and CDR2 is SVGAGI. CDR3 length: 14 amino acids. Trimming stripped 7 bases from V and 4 bases from J, with 14 bases between. Written as DNA, the CDR3 is TGTGCCAGCAACCCCGGACTGATAAATCAGCCCCAGCATTTT. This translates into CASNPGLINQPQHF.

The chain uses TRBV21-1 and TRBJ2-1; the listed D gene, TRBD1, was not tested against the DNA. TRBV21-1 is tagged as a pseudogene. The CDR3 contains 16 residues. CDR3 in amino acids: CASSKVDGQGYNEQFF. The CDR3 DNA is TGTGCCAGCAGCAAAGTTGATGGGCAGGGATACAATGAGCAGTTCTTC.

This clone was counted a single time. CDR3 nucleotides: TGCGCCAGCAGCCAAGGGGGACAGGGCGGCAACGAGCAGTACTTC. Its protein product is CASSQGGQGGNEQYF. V is TRBV4-3 and J is TRBJ2-7; TRBD1 matches at 9 bases. CDR3 length equals 15 residues. After removal of 1 base from V and 5 bases from J, the junction contained 6 bases not matched to a gene. Germline CDR1 LGHNA, CDR2 YSLEER.

The chain links TRBV7-9 to TRBJ2-7; D is unclear. Germline-derived CDR1 and CDR2 are SEHNR and FQNEAQ (reference sequence). The length of the CDR3 is 14 residues. Trimming left V 3 bases short and J 0 bases short, with 9 bases between. Here the CDR3 DNA reads TGTGCCAGCAGCTTTGACTTACACTCCTACGAGCAGTACTTC. It is translated as CASSFDLHSYEQYF.

Only one count was recorded for this clone. The chain is built from TRBV7-6 and TRBJ2-7; 7 bases map to TRBD1. J lost 7 bases, V lost 3 bases, and 6 bases had no gene match. CDR1 and CDR2 from the germline V gene are SGHVS and FNYEAQ. CDR3 length: 13 residues. Here the CDR3 DNA reads TGTGCCAGCAGCTTGACAGGGTTTTCAGAGCAGTACTTC. This sequence encodes CASSLTGFSEQYF.